Following are 17 T cell receptor beta chains from one sample sequenced in a study of neoadjuvant anti-PD-1 for oral cavity cancer. Only in-frame clones appear in the TCRdb table, and some are missing; sequencing was by immunoSEQ multiplex PCR. The sample consists of 13,000 to 15,000 clones, 65% to 70% of them appearing once. Sequencing used PBMCs, obtained before nivolumab (anti-PD-1) treatment. Receptor source: a person aged 40-85 years with oral cavity squamous cell carcinoma.

The gene calls are TRBV6-1 and TRBJ1-2; D is unclear. The CDR3 extends over 12 amino acids. Germline assignment: CDR1 MNHNS and CDR2 SASEGT. Trimming left V 5 bases short and J 7 bases short, with 11 bases between. The CDR3, as DNA: TGTGCCAGCAGTAAGGGCCTCCGTGGCTACACCTTC. Amino acids: CASSKGLRGYTF.

The J gene is TRBJ1-1, the V gene TRBV29-1, with a possible D match to TRBD1 (5 bases). With 4 bases removed from V and 2 bases from J, the gap between germline ends came to 8 bases. CDR1 and CDR2 (germline): SQVTM, ANQGSEA. The CDR3 has 12 amino acids. The CDR3 reads CSVAQGNTEAFF. The CDR3 DNA follows: TGCAGCGTTGCCCAGGGTAACACTGAAGCTTTCTTT.

The chain uses TRBV29-1 and TRBJ2-5, with D perhaps TRBD1 or TRBD2 (5 bases each). Trimming pared 6 bases from V and 1 base from J, leaving 9 bases between. This CDR3 comprises 12 residues. Germline CDR1 SQVTM, CDR2 ANQGSEA. CDR3 loop: CSVGRIQETQYF. The CDR3 DNA reads TGCAGCGTGGGACGTATCCAAGAGACCCAGTACTTC.

The V and J genes are TRBV6-5 and TRBJ2-5; 8 positions agree with TRBD2. V lost 4 bases, J lost 4 bases, and 11 bases stayed unmatched. This CDR3 is built from 16 residues. Per germline, CDR1 MNHEY and CDR2 SVGAGI. CDR3 bases: TGTGCCAGCAGTTCCCCAGCGGGGGCCCTGGGAGAGACCCAGTACTTC. Protein product: CASSSPAGALGETQYF.

This clone is medium-sized. The CDR3 is CASSSRKSGTYNEQFF. The CDR3 DNA reads as TGTGCCAGCAGCTCCCGGAAGTCGGGGACCTACAATGAGCAGTTCTTC. This chain uses TRBV7-2 with TRBJ2-1, with D tentatively TRBD2 (5 bases). The CDR3 covers 16 residues. V was trimmed by 4 bases and J by 2 bases, leaving 15 bases between them. Looked up from germline, CDR1 is SGHTA and CDR2 is FQGNSA.

The genes are TRBV6-6 and TRBJ1-1, with 7 nucleotides matching TRBD1. The germline CDR1 and CDR2 sequences are MNHNY and SVGAGI (reference sequence). J lost 4 bases, V lost 0 bases, and 8 bases had no gene match. This CDR3 contains 16 residues. CDR3 loop: CASSYSRGQVRTEAFF. Written as DNA, the CDR3 is TGTGCCAGCAGTTACTCGCGTGGACAGGTGCGCACTGAAGCTTTCTTT.

This clone was observed a single time. The chain couples TRBV7-8 to TRBJ1-5; TRBD1 matches 9 bases. Germline V CDR1 and CDR2: SGHVS, FQNEAQ. V lost 4 bases and J lost 5; bases outside the gene matches: 6. This CDR3 is 15 amino acids long. This CDR3 reads CASSSLTGGDQPQHF. The CDR3 DNA is TGTGCCAGCAGCTCCCTAACAGGGGGCGATCAGCCCCAGCATTTT.

In this sample, this clone turned up a few times. The chain is built from TRBV4-1 and TRBJ2-2; tentative D call: TRBD2 (5 bases). V was cut by 1 base and J by 6 bases, with 12 bases left in between. In germline, CDR1 is MGHRA, CDR2 YSYEKL. The CDR3 has 15 residues. The CDR3 here is CASSQALRASGELFF. In nucleotides, the CDR3 is TGCGCCAGCAGCCAAGCTTTGAGGGCTTCCGGGGAGCTGTTTTTT.

The chain combines TRBV7-3 with TRBJ2-7; 10 bases fit TRBD1. The CDR3 consists of 13 residues. Per germline, CDR1 SGHTA and CDR2 FQGTGA. Unmatched junction bases numbered 2, after V lost 4 bases and J lost 5 bases. CDR3 DNA sequence: TGTGCCAGCAGCTCCGGGACAGGGGACGAGCAGTACTTC. Encoded protein: CASSSGTGDEQYF.

The gene calls are TRBV7-2 and TRBJ2-4; TRBD1 matches 7 bases. The CDR3 runs 16 residues. CDR1 is SGHTA, CDR2 FQGNSA, per germline. V was clipped by 4 bases and J by 0 bases; unmatched bases: 6. Written as DNA, the CDR3 is TGTGCCAGCAGCTCCCCAGGGGGTCTAGCCAAAAACATTCAGTACTTC. Its translation: CASSSPGGLAKNIQYF.

V usage is TRBV12-5 and J usage is TRBJ2-5; 7 bases map to TRBD1. This CDR3 comprises 15 residues. Trimming at V came to 1 base and at J to 4 bases, leaving 6 bases not matched to a gene. Germline V lookup: CDR1 LGHNT, CDR2 FRNRAP. CDR3: CASGLGQGVSETQYF. For the CDR3, the DNA is TGTGCTAGTGGTTTGGGGCAGGGGGTGTCAGAGACCCAGTACTTC.

The chain is built from TRBV5-1 and TRBJ1-5; D perhaps matches TRBD1 (5 bases). In germline, CDR1 is SGHRS, CDR2 YFSETQ. The germline V and J ends were trimmed by 0 bases and 6 bases, with 13 bases remaining between them. The CDR3 is 15 amino acids. The CDR3, as DNA: TGCGCCAGCAGCTTGGGACCCGGGAGGGGTCAGCCCCAGCATTTT. Its protein product is CASSLGPGRGQPQHF.

The J gene is TRBJ2-4, the V gene TRBV6-1; 9 nucleotides align to TRBD1. This CDR3 spans 10 amino acids. Germline CDR1 reads MNHNS; CDR2 reads SASEGT. J lost 14 bases, V lost 6 bases, and 2 bases had no gene match. In DNA, the CDR3 is TGTGCCAGCAGGTGGGACAGGGAGTACTTC. It specifies CASRWDREYF.

The chain uses TRBV28 and TRBJ2-5; 7 bases match TRBD2. The V segment lost 1 base and the J segment 0 bases; nucleotides outside the gene matches: 2. Per the germline V gene, CDR1 is MDHEN and CDR2 is SYDVKM. This CDR3 contains 15 residues. As DNA, the CDR3 is TGTGCCAGCAGTTTATCAGGACTAGACCAAGAGACCCAGTACTTC. The encoded protein is CASSLSGLDQETQYF.

This clone has only a few counts. This sequence joins TRBV27 and TRBJ1-2, with D possibly being TRBD1 (6 bases). The ends were cut back, 3 bases at V and 4 bases at J, with 15 bases in the middle. Germline V lookup: CDR1 MNHEY, CDR2 SMNVEV (reference sequence). CDR3 length: 15 amino acids. CDR3 nucleotide sequence: TGTGCCAGCAGTTTTGGGACAATTGGAGGCTATGGCTACACCTTC. As protein: CASSFGTIGGYGYTF.

The V call is TRBV7-2, the J call TRBJ2-7; D is ambiguous. The CDR3 totals 16 residues. Germline-derived CDR1 and CDR2 are SGHTA and FQGNSA. V gave up 0 bases and J gave up 2 bases, with 14 bases separating them. The CDR3 loop is CASSLASSASTYEQYF. The CDR3 DNA follows: TGTGCCAGCAGCTTAGCTTCGAGCGCCTCGACCTACGAGCAGTACTTC.

The rearrangement joins TRBV9 to TRBJ1-1; D is uncertain. V was cut by 0 bases and J by 1 base, with 7 bases left in between. There are 14 residues in the CDR3. The germline gives CDR1 SGDLS, CDR2 YYNGEE. CDR3 in DNA: TGTGCCAGCAGCGTAGATACTCGGAACACTGAAGCTTTCTTT. Protein: CASSVDTRNTEAFF.